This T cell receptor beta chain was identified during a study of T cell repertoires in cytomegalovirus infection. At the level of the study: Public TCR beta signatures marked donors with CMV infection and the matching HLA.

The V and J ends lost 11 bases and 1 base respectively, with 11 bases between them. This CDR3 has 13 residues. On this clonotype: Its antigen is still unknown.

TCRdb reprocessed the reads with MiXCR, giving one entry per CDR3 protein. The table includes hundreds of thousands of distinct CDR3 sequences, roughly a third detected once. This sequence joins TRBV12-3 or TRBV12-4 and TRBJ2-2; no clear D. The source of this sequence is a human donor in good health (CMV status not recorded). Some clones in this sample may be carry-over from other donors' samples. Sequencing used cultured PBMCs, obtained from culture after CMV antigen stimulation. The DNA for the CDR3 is TGTGCCGCTGCTGGTAGGAACACCGGGGAGCTGTTTTTT. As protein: CAAAGRNTGELFF.